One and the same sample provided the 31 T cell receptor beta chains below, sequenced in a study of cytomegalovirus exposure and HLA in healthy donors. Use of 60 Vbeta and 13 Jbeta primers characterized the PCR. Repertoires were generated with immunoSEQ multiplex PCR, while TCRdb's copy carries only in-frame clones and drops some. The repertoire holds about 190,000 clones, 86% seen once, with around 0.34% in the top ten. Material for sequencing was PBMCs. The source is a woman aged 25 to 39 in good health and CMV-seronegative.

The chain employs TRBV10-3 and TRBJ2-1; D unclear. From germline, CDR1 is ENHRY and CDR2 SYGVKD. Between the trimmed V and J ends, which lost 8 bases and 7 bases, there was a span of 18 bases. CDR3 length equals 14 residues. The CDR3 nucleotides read TGTGCCATCTCGTCAGGTCCCCTCAATAATGAGCAGTTCTTC. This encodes CAISSGPLNNEQFF.

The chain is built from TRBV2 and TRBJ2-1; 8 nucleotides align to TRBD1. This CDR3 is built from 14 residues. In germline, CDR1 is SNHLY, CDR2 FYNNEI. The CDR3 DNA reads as TGTGCTATTTCCCGACAGGGGCACAACAATGAGCAGTTCTTC. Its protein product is CAISRQGHNNEQFF.

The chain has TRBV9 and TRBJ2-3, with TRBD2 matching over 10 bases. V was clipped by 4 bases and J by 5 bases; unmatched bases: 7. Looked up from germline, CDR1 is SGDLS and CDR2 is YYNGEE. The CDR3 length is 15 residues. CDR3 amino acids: CASSPAGGLGDTQYF. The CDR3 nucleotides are TGTGCCAGCAGCCCAGCGGGGGGGCTTGGAGATACGCAGTATTTT.

The CDR3 is CASSPGSPNTEAFF. DNA for the CDR3: TGTGCCAGCAGTCCGGGAAGCCCGAACACTGAAGCTTTCTTT. The chain employs TRBV28 and TRBJ1-1; no definite D call. Trimming shortened V by 5 bases and J by 1 base, and 11 bases separated the two germline ends. CDR1 and CDR2 from the germline V gene are MDHEN and SYDVKM. CDR3 length equals 14 residues.

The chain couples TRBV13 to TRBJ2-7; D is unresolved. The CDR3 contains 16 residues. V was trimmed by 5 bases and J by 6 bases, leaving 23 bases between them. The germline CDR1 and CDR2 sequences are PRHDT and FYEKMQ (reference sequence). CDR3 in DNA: TGTGCCAGCAGCCCCCAATATTCGGGTCCCCTTTCCGAGCAGTACTTC. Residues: CASSPQYSGPLSEQYF.

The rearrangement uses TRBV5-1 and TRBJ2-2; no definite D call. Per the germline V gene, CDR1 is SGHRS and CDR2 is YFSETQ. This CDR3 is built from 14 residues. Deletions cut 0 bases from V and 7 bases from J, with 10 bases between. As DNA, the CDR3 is TGCGCCAGCAGCTTGGTTCTAGGTGGCGGGGAGCTGTTTTTT. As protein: CASSLVLGGGELFF.

The CDR3 here is CASSYTAGSPLHF. The DNA of the CDR3 is TGTGCCAGCAGTTACACAGCAGGTTCACCCCTCCACTTT. This chain uses TRBV6-5 with TRBJ1-6; D gene ambiguous. This CDR3 comprises 13 residues. Germline assignment: CDR1 MNHEY and CDR2 SVGAGI. Trimming removed 2 bases from V and 9 bases from J, with 8 bases in between.

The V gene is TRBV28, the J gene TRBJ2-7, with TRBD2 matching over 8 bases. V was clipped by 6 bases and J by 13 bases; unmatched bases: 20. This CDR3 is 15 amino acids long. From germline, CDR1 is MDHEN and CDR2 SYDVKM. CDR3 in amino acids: CASSPSGRELRNRYF. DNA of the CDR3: TGTGCCAGCAGCCCCAGCGGGAGAGAGCTACGAAATAGATACTTC. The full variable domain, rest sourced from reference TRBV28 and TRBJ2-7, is DVKVTQSSRYLVKRTGEKVFLECVQDMDHENMFWYRQDPGLGLRLIYFSYDVKMKEKGDIPEGYSVSREKKERFSLILESASTNQTSMYLCASSPSGRELRNRYFGPGTRLTVT.

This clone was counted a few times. CDR3 sequence reads: CASSQQQGGYEKLFF. As DNA, the CDR3 is TGCGCCAGCAGCCAGCAACAGGGGGGATATGAAAAACTGTTTTTT. The chain combines TRBV4-1 with TRBJ1-4; 8 bases agree with TRBD1. The germline CDR1 and CDR2 sequences are MGHRA and YSYEKL. There are 15 residues in the CDR3. With V trimmed by 3 bases and J by 6 bases, 6 bases remained unmatched.

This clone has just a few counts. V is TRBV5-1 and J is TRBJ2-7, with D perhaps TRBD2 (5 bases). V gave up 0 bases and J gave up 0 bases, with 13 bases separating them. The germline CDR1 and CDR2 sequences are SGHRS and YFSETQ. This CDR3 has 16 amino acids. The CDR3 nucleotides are TGCGCCAGCAGCTTGGAACTAGGGTACGGCTCCTACGAGCAGTACTTC. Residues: CASSLELGYGSYEQYF. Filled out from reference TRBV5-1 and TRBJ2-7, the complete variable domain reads KAGVTQTPRYLIKTRGQQVTLSCSPISGHRSVSWYQQTPGQGLQFLFEYFSETQRNKGNFPGRFSGRQFSNSRSEMNVSTLELGDSALYLCASSLELGYGSYEQYFGPGTRLTVT.

The CDR3 DNA follows: TGTGCCAGCAGTTCCGACGGGACAGGAGGCACCGGGGAGCTGTTTTTT. Translated, it gives CASSSDGTGGTGELFF. This rearrangement joins TRBV28 to TRBJ2-2; the match to TRBD1 covers 8 bases. CDR3 length equals 16 residues. Trimming took 4 bases from V and 4 from J; bases not matched to a gene: 8. Germline V gene data show CDR1 as MDHEN and CDR2 as SYDVKM. The full variable domain, in which reference TRBV28 and TRBJ2-2 provide the parts outside the CDR3, is DVKVTQSSRYLVKRTGEKVFLECVQDMDHENMFWYRQDPGLGLRLIYFSYDVKMKEKGDIPEGYSVSREKKERFSLILESASTNQTSMYLCASSSDGTGGTGELFFGEGSRLTVL.

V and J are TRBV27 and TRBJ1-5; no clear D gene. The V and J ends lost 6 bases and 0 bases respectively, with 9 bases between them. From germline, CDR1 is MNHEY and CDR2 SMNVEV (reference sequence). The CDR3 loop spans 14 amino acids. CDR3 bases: TGTGCCAGCAGCCCCAGTCTTAGCAATCAGCCCCAGCATTTT. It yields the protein CASSPSLSNQPQHF.

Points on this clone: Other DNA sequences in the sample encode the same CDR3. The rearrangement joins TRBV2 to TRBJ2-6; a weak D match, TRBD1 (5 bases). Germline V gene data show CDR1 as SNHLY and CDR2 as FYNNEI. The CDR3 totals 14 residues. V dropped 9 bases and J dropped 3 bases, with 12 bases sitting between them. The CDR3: CARGRGGGANVLTF. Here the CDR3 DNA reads TGTGCCAGAGGAAGGGGTGGTGGGGCCAACGTCCTGACTTTC.

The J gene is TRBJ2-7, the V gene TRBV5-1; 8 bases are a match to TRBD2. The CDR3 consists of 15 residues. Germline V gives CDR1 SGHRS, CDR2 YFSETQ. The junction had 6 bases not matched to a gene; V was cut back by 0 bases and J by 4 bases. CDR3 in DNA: TGCGCCAGCAGCTTGGACGGCGGGGGGCTTTACGAGCAGTACTTC. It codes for CASSLDGGGLYEQYF.

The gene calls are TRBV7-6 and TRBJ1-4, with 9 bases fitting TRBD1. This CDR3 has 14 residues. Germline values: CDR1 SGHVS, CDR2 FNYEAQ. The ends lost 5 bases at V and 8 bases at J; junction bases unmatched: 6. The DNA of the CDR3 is TGTGCCAGCAGCCCTAGGACAGGGGACGAAAAACTGTTTTTT. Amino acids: CASSPRTGDEKLFF.

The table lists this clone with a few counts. CDR3 sequence reads: CASSSGPGLPSGDTQYF. The CDR3 DNA follows: TGTGCCAGCAGTTCCGGACCGGGACTTCCATCGGGCGATACGCAGTATTTT. This sequence joins TRBV28 and TRBJ2-3; maybe TRBD2 (6 bases). This CDR3 has 17 amino acids. Trimming removed 4 bases from V and 6 bases from J, with 23 bases in between. Germline V gene data show CDR1 as MDHEN and CDR2 as SYDVKM.

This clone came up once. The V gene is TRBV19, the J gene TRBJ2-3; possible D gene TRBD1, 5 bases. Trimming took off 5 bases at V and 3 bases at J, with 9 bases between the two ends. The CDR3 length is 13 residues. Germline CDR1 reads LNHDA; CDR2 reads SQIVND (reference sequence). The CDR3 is CASSLRQTDTQYF. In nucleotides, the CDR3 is TGTGCCAGTAGTCTTCGACAGACAGATACGCAGTATTTT.

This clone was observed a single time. The DNA for the CDR3 is TGTGCCAGCAGTAACAGGGATAAGGGCACTGAAGCTTTCTTT. Protein sequence: CASSNRDKGTEAFF. The genes are TRBV6-6 and TRBJ1-1; a possible D gene is TRBD1 (6 bases). CDR1 and CDR2 (germline): MNHNY, SVGAGI (reference sequence). Trimming took off 5 bases at V and 4 bases at J, with 14 bases between the two ends. The CDR3 extends over 14 amino acids.

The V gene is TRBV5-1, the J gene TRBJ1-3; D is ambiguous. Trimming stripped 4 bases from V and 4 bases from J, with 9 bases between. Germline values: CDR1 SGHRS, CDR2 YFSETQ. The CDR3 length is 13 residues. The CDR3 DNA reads TGCGCCAGCAGCACTACGGCCGGAAACACCATATATTTT. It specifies CASSTTAGNTIYF.

The CDR3 sequence is CASVVNYGYTF. The CDR3 nucleotides read TGTGCCAGCGTCGTAAACTATGGCTACACCTTC. V is TRBV6-1 and J is TRBJ1-2; no clear D. V lost 8 bases and J 2 bases, leaving 6 bases between the germline ends. The germline CDR1 and CDR2 sequences are MNHNS and SASEGT. CDR3 length equals 11 residues.

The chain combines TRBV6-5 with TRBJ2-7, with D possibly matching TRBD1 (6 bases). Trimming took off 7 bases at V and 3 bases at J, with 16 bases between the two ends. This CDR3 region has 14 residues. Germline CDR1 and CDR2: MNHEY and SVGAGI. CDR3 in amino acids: CASTAPGVLYEQYF. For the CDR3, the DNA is TGTGCCAGCACGGCGCCAGGGGTCCTCTACGAGCAGTACTTC.

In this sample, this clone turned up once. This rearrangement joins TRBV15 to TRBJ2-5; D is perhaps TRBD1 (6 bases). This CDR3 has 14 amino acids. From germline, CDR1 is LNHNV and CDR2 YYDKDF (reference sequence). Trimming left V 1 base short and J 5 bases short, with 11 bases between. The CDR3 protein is CATSRGGHGETQYF. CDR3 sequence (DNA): TGTGCCACCAGCAGAGGGGGACACGGCGAGACCCAGTACTTC.

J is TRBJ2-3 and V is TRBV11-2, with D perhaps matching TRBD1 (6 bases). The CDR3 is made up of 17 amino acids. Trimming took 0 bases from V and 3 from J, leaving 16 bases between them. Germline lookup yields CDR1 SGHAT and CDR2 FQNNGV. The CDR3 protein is CASSLDSYRVGTDTQYF. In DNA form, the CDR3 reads TGTGCCAGCAGCTTAGATAGCTACAGGGTAGGGACAGATACGCAGTATTTT.

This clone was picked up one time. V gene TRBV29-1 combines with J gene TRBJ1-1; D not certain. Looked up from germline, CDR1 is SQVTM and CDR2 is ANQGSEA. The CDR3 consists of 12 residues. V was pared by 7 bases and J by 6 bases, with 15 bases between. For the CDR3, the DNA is TGCAGCGGTGGGGAGCCAACGGCTGAAGCTTTCTTT. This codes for CSGGEPTAEAFF.

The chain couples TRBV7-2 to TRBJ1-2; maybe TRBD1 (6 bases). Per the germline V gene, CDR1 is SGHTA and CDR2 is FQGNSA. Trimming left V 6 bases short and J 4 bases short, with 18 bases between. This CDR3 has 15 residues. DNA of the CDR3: TGTGCCAGCAGTCGCGCCGGGACACAATCCTATGGCTACACCTTC. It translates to CASSRAGTQSYGYTF.

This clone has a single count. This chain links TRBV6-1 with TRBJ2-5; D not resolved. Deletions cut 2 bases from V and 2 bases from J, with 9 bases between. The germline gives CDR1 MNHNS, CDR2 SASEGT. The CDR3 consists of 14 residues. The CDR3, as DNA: TGTGCCAGCAGTGAACTACGACTGCAAGAGACCCAGTACTTC. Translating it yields CASSELRLQETQYF.

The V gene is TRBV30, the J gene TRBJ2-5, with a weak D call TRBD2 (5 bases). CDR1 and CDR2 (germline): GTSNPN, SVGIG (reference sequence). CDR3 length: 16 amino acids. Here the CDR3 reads CALGIGVSKGQETQYF. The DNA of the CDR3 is TGTGCTTTAGGAATCGGGGTCTCGAAGGGCCAAGAGACCCAGTACTTC.

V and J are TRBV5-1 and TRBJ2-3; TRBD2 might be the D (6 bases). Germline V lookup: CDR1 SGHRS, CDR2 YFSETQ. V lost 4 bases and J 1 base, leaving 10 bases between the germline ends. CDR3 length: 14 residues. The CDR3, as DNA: TGCGCCAGCAGCCCCGGAGGGGGCACAGATACGCAGTATTTT. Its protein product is CASSPGGGTDTQYF.

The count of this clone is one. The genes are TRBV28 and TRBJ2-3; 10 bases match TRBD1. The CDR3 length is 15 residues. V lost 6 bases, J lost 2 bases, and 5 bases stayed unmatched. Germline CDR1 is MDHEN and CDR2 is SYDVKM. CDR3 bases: TGTGCCAGCAGACCGGACAGGGGGTTCACAGATACGCAGTATTTT. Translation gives CASRPDRGFTDTQYF.

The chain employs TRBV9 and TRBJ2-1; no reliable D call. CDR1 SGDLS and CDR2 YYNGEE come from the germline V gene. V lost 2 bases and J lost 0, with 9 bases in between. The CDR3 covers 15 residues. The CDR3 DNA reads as TGTGCCAGCAGCGTCGAGTCTAGCTCCTACAATGAGCAGTTCTTC. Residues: CASSVESSSYNEQFF.

The CDR3 protein is CASRRTRTHEQFF. The CDR3 nucleotides are TGTGCCAGCAGAAGGACTAGGACCCATGAGCAGTTCTTC. J is TRBJ2-1 and V is TRBV2; TRBD2 agrees at 7 bases. The CDR3 covers 13 residues. The trim removed 6 bases at V and 8 bases at J, leaving 7 bases unmatched. From germline, CDR1 is SNHLY and CDR2 FYNNEI.